The 9 T cell receptor beta chains below were found in one sample sequenced in a study of OX40 agonist ivuxolimab in advanced cancers. Clones were sequenced by immunoSEQ multiplex PCR, and TCRdb holds only the in-frame ones, with some missing. This table has fewer than 45,000 clones, around 80% appearing once. This sample comprised CD4+ or CD8+ T cells sorted from blood, obtained in a trial of the OX40 agonist ivuxolimab. These receptors all stem from an adult with an advanced solid tumor such as melanoma, head and neck, liver or kidney cancer.

This clone has a single count. The J gene is TRBJ1-6, the V gene TRBV5-6; 8 bases map to TRBD1. The CDR3 is made up of 17 amino acids. Germline CDR1 and CDR2: SGHDT and YYEEEE. Trimming removed 5 bases from V and 4 bases from J; junction bases left unmatched: 11. CDR3 nucleotides: TGTGCCAGCAGTAGCGGACAGGGAACAGGGTATAATTCACCCCTCCACTTT. It yields the protein CASSSGQGTGYNSPLHF.

This clone was seen more than once but under ten times. The J gene is TRBJ1-1, the V gene TRBV10-1; unclear D gene. V lost 2 bases to trimming and J lost 10 bases, with 20 bases between them. CDR3 length: 15 amino acids. Germline lookup yields CDR1 WNHNN and CDR2 SYGVQD (reference sequence). Written as DNA, the CDR3 is TGCGCCAGCAGTGAGGATCACAAGGGATACAGTGGAGCTTTCTTT. This gives the protein CASSEDHKGYSGAFF.

This clone was seen once. This sequence joins TRBV5-6 and TRBJ2-1, with D possibly being TRBD1 (5 bases). The CDR3 covers 15 residues. V lost 0 bases and J lost 5, with 12 bases in between. Germline V gene sequence: CDR1 SGHDT, CDR2 YYEEEE. In DNA form, the CDR3 reads TGTGCCAGCAGCTTGGGGCAGGGTGATCACAATGAGCAGTTCTTC. This translates into CASSLGQGDHNEQFF.

The chain employs TRBV15 and TRBJ2-7; 8 bases are a match to TRBD1. Germline CDR1 is LNHNV and CDR2 is YYDKDF (reference sequence). CDR3 length equals 16 residues. Trimming cost V 0 bases and J 1 base; bases outside gene matches: 5. The CDR3 protein is CATSREKTGVSYEQYF. The CDR3 nucleotides read TGTGCCACCAGCAGAGAGAAGACAGGGGTTTCCTACGAGCAGTACTTC.

This CDR3 reads CASSRRLAGVRRYF. CDR3 nucleotides: TGTGCCAGCAGCCGACGACTAGCGGGAGTTCGCAGGTACTTC. V usage is TRBV13 and J usage is TRBJ2-7; TRBD2 agrees at 12 bases. The CDR3 consists of 14 residues. Unmatched junction bases numbered 11, after V lost 5 bases and J lost 12 bases. Per the germline V gene, CDR1 is PRHDT and CDR2 is FYEKMQ (reference sequence).

The gene calls are TRBV18 and TRBJ2-5; TRBD2 matches 8 bases. The CDR3 runs 18 residues. Unmatched junction bases numbered 18, after V lost 5 bases and J lost 4 bases. Germline CDR1 and CDR2: KGHSH and LQKENI. The CDR3 DNA reads TGTGCCAGCTCATTCGGACTAGCTCCCACTTCGGAGGGAGAGACCCAGTACTTC. As protein: CASSFGLAPTSEGETQYF.

The chain is built from TRBV9 and TRBJ2-7; TRBD1 matches 8 bases. Trimming removed 3 bases from V and 4 bases from J; junction bases left unmatched: 6. The length of the CDR3 is 14 residues. Germline CDR1 is SGDLS and CDR2 is YYNGEE. CDR3 sequence reads: CASSARTGTYEQYF. CDR3 nucleotide sequence: TGTGCCAGCAGCGCCAGGACAGGGACTTACGAGCAGTACTTC.

This rearrangement joins TRBV14 to TRBJ1-5; D is undetermined. There are 13 residues in the CDR3. The germline V gene has CDR1 SGHDN and CDR2 FVKESK. The V gene lost 1 base and the J gene lost 3 bases, with 4 bases spanning the gap. CDR3 sequence (DNA): TGTGCCAGCAGCCAAGGTTTCAATCAGCCCCAGCATTTT. This gives the protein CASSQGFNQPQHF.

The V and J genes are TRBV7-9 and TRBJ1-1; D possibly corresponds to TRBD1 (5 bases). Germline V gene sequence: CDR1 SEHNR, CDR2 FQNEAQ (reference sequence). The CDR3 has 14 residues. Trimming pared 1 base from V and 4 bases from J, leaving 10 bases between. CDR3 DNA: TGTGCCAGCAGCTTAGTGGGGGTGTCCACTGAAGCTTTCTTT. It translates to CASSLVGVSTEAFF.